Detailed here is one TCR beta chain. Its antigen remains unknown. The sample comes from a study of cytomegalovirus exposure and HLA in healthy donors. V shed 3 bases and J shed 2 bases, with 16 bases lying between them. The germline V gene encodes CDR1 SGDLS and CDR2 YYNGEE. The CDR3 is made up of 16 amino acids. Clones were read by immunoSEQ multiplex PCR, and TCRdb kept only the in-frame ones, dropping some. The sample comprises 100,000 to 150,000 clones, 90% to 95% of which are singletons, and roughly 1.2% rests with the top ten. General study points: Among TCR beta chains, those listed as cytomegalovirus-associated numbered 164. Cytomegalovirus status was reportedly diagnosed by the classifier with high sensitivity and specificity. Most TCR sequences were uncommon, yet certain public TCRs appeared in many donors.

The sequence derives from a woman between 18 and 30 years old in good health and CMV-seronegative. The V call is TRBV9, the J call TRBJ2-3; D is perhaps TRBD2 (6 bases). Sequencing was carried out using PBMCs. The CDR3 loop is CASSEAQRVLTDTQYF. The CDR3 DNA sequence: TGTGCCAGCAGCGAGGCTCAGCGGGTGCTCACAGATACGCAGTATTTT. The whole variable domain, remainder taken from reference TRBV9 and TRBJ2-3, is DSGVTQTPKHLITATGQRVTLRCSPRSGDLSVYWYQQSLDQGLQFLIQYYNGEERAKGNILERFSAQQFPDLHSELNLSSLELGDSALYFCASSEAQRVLTDTQYFGPGTRLTVL.